This TCR beta chain was retrieved from a study of glioma-infiltrating T cells. Study results and caveats: Tissue-blood divergence was below expectation in non-neoplastic patients, above in gliomas.

This clonotype was observed many times. No antigen is known for it. The iRepertoire nested amplicon-rescue multiplex PCR amplified TCR alpha and beta CDR3s from RNA. For one-step reverse transcription and amplification, 100-400 ng of tissue mRNA or PBMC total RNA was used. TCRdb re-called the multiplex PCR reads through MiXCR, storing one row per CDR3 protein. The sample gives about 110,000 distinct CDR3 sequences, about 25% of which show up once; roughly 37% is in the top ten. The ends were cut back, 0 bases at V and 0 bases at J, with 15 bases in the middle. The germline CDR1 and CDR2 sequences are MNHEY and SMNVEV (reference sequence). The CDR3 is made up of 18 amino acids.

What was sequenced was glioma tissue, nonneoplastic brain tissue, or PBMCs (not recorded which). This clonotype originated in a human donor with low-grade glioma or glioblastoma, undergoing nonglioma brain surgery, or in good health (not recorded which). The chain carries TRBV27 and TRBJ1-5; tentatively, D is TRBD1 (6 bases). CDR3 region: CASSLSRTAQDSNQPQHF. The CDR3 region has the DNA TGTGCCAGCAGTTTATCGAGGACAGCTCAGGATAGCAATCAGCCCCAGCATTTT.